The clone carrying this T cell receptor (beta chain) occurred a few times. Original processing methods: The assay estimated nucleated cells by amplifying reference gene primers. Clones were sequenced by immunoSEQ multiplex PCR, and TCRdb holds only the in-frame ones, with some missing. D and trimming come from the DNA, and the V and J calls and clone size come from that table. The table has about 280,000 clones, 85% seen once. These data belong to a study of blood T cell repertoires in COVID-19. Turning to the study itself: The United States, Italy and Spain supplied acute and convalescent COVID-19 samples.

After removal of 5 bases from V and 0 bases from J, the junction contained 11 bases not matched to a gene. CDR3 length: 17 residues. Germline assignment: CDR1 SEHNR and CDR2 FQNEAQ (reference sequence). This clonotype originated in a man aged 45 to 65 with active or convalescent COVID-19. J is TRBJ2-7 and V is TRBV7-9, with 9 bases identical to TRBD2. Sequencing used peripheral blood. This chain's CDR3 is CASSPASGRTFSYEQYF. CDR3 nucleotide sequence: TGTGCCAGCAGCCCGGCGAGCGGGAGGACTTTCTCCTACGAGCAGTACTTC. The full variable domain, rest sourced from reference TRBV7-9 and TRBJ2-7, is DTGVSQNPRHKITKRGQNVTFRCDPISEHNRLYWYRQTLGQGPEFLTYFQNEAQLEKSRLLSDRFSAERPKGSFSTLEIQRTEQGDSAMYLCASSPASGRTFSYEQYFGPGTRLTVT.